These 31 T cell receptor beta chains were all obtained from the same sample, sequenced in a study of blood T cell repertoires in COVID-19. Sequencing used immunoSEQ multiplex PCR; TCRdb keeps in-frame clones, though not all of them. In the table there are a few hundred thousand clones, around 87% of which are singletons. The material sequenced was PBMCs or T cells enriched from blood (not recorded which). These receptors all stem from a woman under 30 with acute COVID-19.

This sequence joins TRBV5-1 and TRBJ2-3; D is unclear. V lost 2 bases to trimming and J lost 2 bases, with 6 bases between them. The CDR3 spans 13 residues. The germline V gene encodes CDR1 SGHRS and CDR2 YFSETQ. CDR3 in amino acids: CASSFQDTDTQYF. For the CDR3, the DNA is TGCGCCAGCAGCTTCCAGGACACAGATACGCAGTATTTT.

The chain joins TRBV13 to TRBJ2-1, with 9 nucleotides matching TRBD1. The CDR3 covers 15 residues. Germline V gene lookup returns CDR1 PRHDT and CDR2 FYEKMQ (reference sequence). V lost 4 bases to trimming and J lost 7 bases; unmatched junction nucleotides: 8. CDR3 amino acids: CASSSMGQGGNEQFF. CDR3 DNA sequence: TGTGCCAGCAGCTCAATGGGACAGGGCGGAAATGAGCAGTTCTTC.

This clone was observed a handful of times. V is TRBV3-1 (or the pseudogene TRBV3-2) and J is TRBJ2-7; no definite D call. Trimming removed 0 bases at V and 6 bases at J, with 3 bases between. The CDR3 length is 11 residues. Germline V gives CDR1 LGHDT, CDR2 YNNKEL (reference sequence). CDR3: CASSQEAEQYF. As DNA, the CDR3 is TGTGCCAGCAGCCAAGAAGCCGAGCAGTACTTC.

The CDR3 spells CATSGTSGNQETQYF. CDR3 bases: TGTGCCACCAGTGGTACTAGCGGGAATCAAGAGACCCAGTACTTC. The chain employs TRBV24-1 and TRBJ2-5, with TRBD2 identical over 10 bases. With 5 bases clipped from V and 2 bases from J, the junction kept 4 bases outside the gene matches. The CDR3 totals 15 residues. Germline CDR1 is KGHDR and CDR2 is SFDVKD.

The V and J genes are TRBV12-5 and TRBJ2-2; 11 bases fit TRBD1. CDR1 LGHNT and CDR2 FRNRAP come from the germline V gene. J lost 7 bases, V lost 0 bases, and 10 bases had no gene match. CDR3 size: 18 residues. The CDR3 DNA sequence: TGTGCTAGTGGTTTGGTACTCTTTGGGACAGGGGGTAACGGGGAGCTGTTTTTT. Translation gives CASGLVLFGTGGNGELFF.

The chain uses TRBV9 and TRBJ2-5; a possible D gene is TRBD1 (6 bases). The CDR3 runs to 15 residues. Germline CDR1 is SGDLS and CDR2 is YYNGEE. V gave up 3 bases and J gave up 5 bases, with 17 bases separating them. The CDR3 DNA reads as TGTGCCAGCAGCGAGAGTCCTCAGGGGCGGGAGACCCAGTACTTC. Translating gives CASSESPQGRETQYF.

The chain uses TRBV12-5 and TRBJ2-1, with a tentative D call TRBD2 (7 bases). V dropped 2 bases and J dropped 7 bases, with 18 bases sitting between them. CDR1 is LGHNT, CDR2 FRNRAP, per germline. CDR3 size: 16 residues. The CDR3 DNA reads TGTGCTAGTGGTTTGAGAGTTGGGGGGGCTAGGAATGAGCAGTTCTTC. Translating it yields CASGLRVGGARNEQFF. The variable domain in full, with the rest retrieved from reference TRBV12-5 and TRBJ2-1, is DARVTQTPRHKVTEMGQEVTMRCQPILGHNTVFWYRQTMMQGLELLAYFRNRAPLDDSGMPKDRFSAEMPDATLATLKIQPSEPRDSAVYFCASGLRVGGARNEQFFGPGTRLTVL.

The chain uses TRBV29-1 and TRBJ2-3, with 13 bases identical to TRBD2. Germline CDR1 is SQVTM and CDR2 is ANQGSEA. This CDR3 spans 22 amino acids. The V gene end was trimmed by 1 base and the J gene end by 4 bases; junction bases not matched to a gene: 23. CDR3: CSVEAGRGRLAGGLGEPDTQYF. The CDR3 bases are TGCAGCGTTGAAGCAGGCAGGGGCCGACTAGCGGGAGGCCTGGGGGAACCAGATACGCAGTATTTT.

The chain's CDR3 is CASSHRDRATDTQYF. The CDR3 DNA reads TGTGCCAGCAGTCACCGGGACAGGGCAACAGATACGCAGTATTTT. This chain connects TRBV2 to TRBJ2-3; 9 nucleotides align to TRBD1. From germline, CDR1 is SNHLY and CDR2 FYNNEI. This CDR3 has 15 residues. V trimming: 5 bases; J trimming: 3 bases; junction bases outside the gene matches: 6.

The rearrangement links TRBV6-5 to TRBJ2-3, with TRBD2 matching over 7 bases. Germline CDR1 and CDR2: MNHEY and SVGAGI. After removal of 6 bases from V and 2 bases from J, the junction contained 8 bases not matched to a gene. The length of the CDR3 is 15 residues. The CDR3 nucleotides read TGTGCCAGCAGAACGCCGGGACTACCCACAGATACGCAGTATTTT. The encoded protein is CASRTPGLPTDTQYF.

This chain links TRBV3-1 (or the pseudogene TRBV3-2) with TRBJ1-2, with D possibly being TRBD1 (5 bases). V lost 1 base, J lost 2 bases, and 8 bases lay in between. The length of the CDR3 is 14 residues. Per the germline V gene, CDR1 is LGHDT and CDR2 is YNNKEL (reference sequence). This chain's CDR3 is CASSQGQGNYGYTF. DNA of the CDR3: TGTGCCAGCAGCCAAGGCCAGGGAAACTATGGCTACACCTTC.

The chain uses TRBV24-1 and TRBJ2-2; 9 nucleotides match TRBD1. V lost 1 base, J lost 5 bases, and 4 bases stayed unmatched. CDR1 and CDR2 from the germline V gene are KGHDR and SFDVKD. The CDR3 totals 16 residues. The CDR3 nucleotides read TGTGCCACCAGTGATTTCGGGACAGGGAGGACCGGGGAGCTGTTTTTT. Translating gives CATSDFGTGRTGELFF.

This clone came up once. The chain couples TRBV6-5 to TRBJ1-2; 9 nucleotides align to TRBD1. The CDR3 contains 15 residues. V shed 0 bases and J 3 bases; nucleotides not matched to a gene: 2. Germline loops: CDR1 MNHEY, CDR2 SVGAGI. CDR3 sequence: CASSYSGQGHYGYTF. The CDR3, as DNA: TGTGCCAGCAGTTACTCGGGACAGGGACACTATGGCTACACCTTC.

The gene calls are TRBV11-2 and TRBJ2-4; D unresolved. This CDR3 has 14 residues. V was pared by 5 bases and J by 2 bases, with 10 bases between. Germline V gene data show CDR1 as SGHAT and CDR2 as FQNNGV. The CDR3 loop reads CASSRRYSKNIQYF. Here the CDR3 DNA reads TGTGCCAGCAGCCGCAGGTACTCCAAAAACATTCAGTACTTC.

This clone was observed a single time. The rearrangement joins TRBV28 to TRBJ2-7; 7 nucleotides agree with TRBD2. The J segment lost 1 base and the V segment lost 4 bases, leaving 7 bases of the junction unmatched. This CDR3 has 15 residues. Per the germline V gene, CDR1 is MDHEN and CDR2 is SYDVKM. The DNA for the CDR3 is TGTGCCAGCAGTTCCTTGGGGGAGGGATCCTACGAGCAGTACTTC. This translates into CASSSLGEGSYEQYF.

The CDR3 sequence: CSVAPGQGNNEQFF. CDR3 DNA sequence: TGCAGCGTTGCCCCGGGACAGGGGAACAATGAGCAGTTCTTC. V usage is TRBV29-1 and J usage is TRBJ2-1, with 10 bases fitting TRBD1. Germline loops: CDR1 SQVTM, CDR2 ANQGSEA. The CDR3 totals 14 residues. Trimming removed 4 bases from V and 5 bases from J; junction bases left unmatched: 5.

The rearrangement links TRBV11-2 to TRBJ1-2, with a tentative D call TRBD1 (5 bases). CDR1 and CDR2 (germline): SGHAT, FQNNGV. CDR3 length: 11 amino acids. Trimming removed 4 bases from V and 8 bases from J, with 8 bases in between. CDR3 bases: TGTGCCAGCAGCTCCCAGGGAGGCTACACCTTC. This sequence encodes CASSSQGGYTF.

V is TRBV3-1 (or the pseudogene TRBV3-2) and J is TRBJ2-5; D is unclear. Germline CDR1 is LGHDT and CDR2 is YNNKEL (reference sequence). CDR3 length: 15 residues. Trimming removed 0 bases from V and 5 bases from J, with 13 bases in between. This CDR3 reads CASSQDLGDWETQYF. DNA of the CDR3: TGTGCCAGCAGCCAAGATCTCGGAGATTGGGAGACCCAGTACTTC.

J is TRBJ2-6 and V is TRBV28; D gene ambiguous. The CDR3 extends over 16 amino acids. The germline gives CDR1 MDHEN, CDR2 SYDVKM. With 6 bases removed from V and 0 bases from J, the gap between germline ends came to 12 bases. For the CDR3, the DNA is TGTGCCAGCAGGCTTATAAAACTCTCTGGGGCCAACGTCCTGACTTTC. Translation gives CASRLIKLSGANVLTF. The full variable domain, in which reference TRBV28 and TRBJ2-6 provide the parts outside the CDR3, is DVKVTQSSRYLVKRTGEKVFLECVQDMDHENMFWYRQDPGLGLRLIYFSYDVKMKEKGDIPEGYSVSREKKERFSLILESASTNQTSMYLCASRLIKLSGANVLTFGAGSRLTVL.

This chain connects TRBV6-5 to TRBJ1-1; D unclear. Per the germline V gene, CDR1 is MNHEY and CDR2 is SVGAGI. Trimming removed 3 bases from V and 1 base from J, with 9 bases in between. CDR3 size: 14 residues. CDR3 nucleotides: TGTGCCAGCAGTTATAATCGAGGGAACACTGAAGCTTTCTTT. Encoded protein: CASSYNRGNTEAFF.

The chain uses TRBV5-1 and TRBJ1-1; D is unresolved. Trimming shortened V by 2 bases and J by 6 bases, and 11 bases separated the two germline ends. The germline gives CDR1 SGHRS, CDR2 YFSETQ. There are 13 residues in the CDR3. DNA of the CDR3: TGCGCCAGCAGCTTAAGCCGAGCTCCTGAAGCTTTCTTT. Translated: CASSLSRAPEAFF.

This chain connects TRBV24-1 to TRBJ2-1, with 10 bases lining up with TRBD2. Looked up from germline, CDR1 is KGHDR and CDR2 is SFDVKD. The CDR3 sequence is 17 residues long. With 4 bases clipped from V and 10 bases from J, the junction kept 15 bases outside the gene matches. The CDR3 region is CATSDPGTSDSEGEQFF. In nucleotides, the CDR3 is TGTGCCACCAGTGACCCCGGGACTAGCGACTCCGAGGGCGAGCAGTTCTTC.

The V call is TRBV30, the J call TRBJ1-1, with D maybe TRBD1 (6 bases). Trimming took 1 base from V and 0 from J, leaving 12 bases between them. The CDR3 runs to 15 residues. Germline V lookup: CDR1 GTSNPN, CDR2 SVGIG (reference sequence). The CDR3 nucleotides read TGTGCCTGGAGTGCTGCAGGGGACATGAACACTGAAGCTTTCTTT. Translating gives CAWSAAGDMNTEAFF.

The CDR3 DNA sequence: TGTGCCAGCAGCATCCGGAAGGGGAATGAGCAGTTCTTC. Translation: CASSIRKGNEQFF. The rearrangement uses TRBV7-9 and TRBJ2-1, with a possible D match to TRBD1 (5 bases). In germline, CDR1 is SEHNR, CDR2 FQNEAQ (reference sequence). CDR3 length equals 13 residues. V was cut by 5 bases and J by 7 bases, with 12 bases left in between.

The V call is TRBV27, the J call TRBJ2-7; 7 bases agree with TRBD1. After removal of 6 bases from V and 2 bases from J, the junction contained 10 bases not matched to a gene. This CDR3 comprises 15 residues. Germline values: CDR1 MNHEY, CDR2 SMNVEV (reference sequence). CDR3 residues: CASSRTGTVTYEQYF. For the CDR3, the DNA is TGTGCCAGCAGCCGGACCGGGACAGTAACCTACGAGCAGTACTTC.

The chain has TRBV9 and TRBJ2-2, with a tentative D call TRBD2 (7 bases). V dropped 3 bases and J dropped 3 bases, with 18 bases sitting between them. The CDR3 runs to 17 residues. CDR1 and CDR2 from the germline V gene are SGDLS and YYNGEE. The CDR3 reads CASSALGASGDTGELFF. CDR3 bases: TGTGCCAGCAGCGCTCTGGGGGCTAGCGGAGACACCGGGGAGCTGTTTTTT.

The chain couples TRBV28 to TRBJ2-3; 9 bases agree with TRBD2. Germline values: CDR1 MDHEN, CDR2 SYDVKM. The trim removed 2 bases at V and 4 bases at J, leaving 7 bases unmatched. This CDR3 contains 16 residues. The CDR3 region is CASSLPPRGGADTQYF. The CDR3 DNA reads TGTGCCAGCAGTTTACCTCCGCGGGGGGGGGCAGATACGCAGTATTTT.

The CDR3 nucleotides are TGTGCCAGCAGCGAAACCGGGACTAGCGGGGGCCGAACAGAGACCCAGTACTTC. Translation: CASSETGTSGGRTETQYF. The rearrangement uses TRBV7-9 and TRBJ2-5, with TRBD2 identical over 14 bases. V trimming: 5 bases; J trimming: 4 bases; junction bases outside the gene matches: 12. This CDR3 contains 18 residues. Per germline, CDR1 SEHNR and CDR2 FQNEAQ (reference sequence).

V and J are TRBV15 and TRBJ1-1, with 9 positions matching TRBD1. Per germline, CDR1 LNHNV and CDR2 YYDKDF (reference sequence). The CDR3 is made up of 16 amino acids. V was pared by 2 bases and J by 4 bases, with 8 bases of the junction left unmatched. CDR3 sequence (DNA): TGTGCCACCAGCAGACCCCAACAGGGGGCTGCCACTGAAGCTTTCTTT. Its protein is CATSRPQQGAATEAFF.

This chain connects TRBV5-5 to TRBJ2-7; D not certain. Trimming pared 4 bases from V and 4 bases from J, leaving 18 bases between. The V gene's germline CDR1 is SGHKS and CDR2 YYEKEE (reference sequence). The CDR3 is 15 residues long. The DNA of the CDR3 is TGTGCCAGCAGCCCCGAAGCGTCCTCCGGGTACGAGCAGTACTTC. It translates to CASSPEASSGYEQYF.

The genes are TRBV5-1 and TRBJ2-1; the match to TRBD2 covers 9 bases. With 4 bases clipped from V and 6 bases from J, the junction kept 8 bases outside the gene matches. This CDR3 is built from 15 residues. Looked up from germline, CDR1 is SGHRS and CDR2 is YFSETQ. CDR3 in DNA: TGCGCCAGCAGCCCCAGACTAGCGGAGGGCAATGAGCAGTTCTTC. It specifies CASSPRLAEGNEQFF.